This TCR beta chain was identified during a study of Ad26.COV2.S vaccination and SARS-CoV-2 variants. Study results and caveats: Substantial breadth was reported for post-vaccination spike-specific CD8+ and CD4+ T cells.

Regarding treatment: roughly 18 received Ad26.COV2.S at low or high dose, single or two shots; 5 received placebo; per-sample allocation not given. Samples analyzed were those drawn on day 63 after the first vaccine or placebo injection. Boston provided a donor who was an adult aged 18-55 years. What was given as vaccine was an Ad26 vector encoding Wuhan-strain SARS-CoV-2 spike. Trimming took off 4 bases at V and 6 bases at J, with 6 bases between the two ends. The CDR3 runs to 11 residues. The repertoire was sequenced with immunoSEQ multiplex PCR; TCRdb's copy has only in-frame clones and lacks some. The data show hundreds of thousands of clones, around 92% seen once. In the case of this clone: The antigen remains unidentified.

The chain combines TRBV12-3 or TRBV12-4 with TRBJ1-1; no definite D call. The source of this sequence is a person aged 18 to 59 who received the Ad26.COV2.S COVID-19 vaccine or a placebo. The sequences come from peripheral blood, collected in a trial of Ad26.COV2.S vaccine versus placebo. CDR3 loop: CASSSQSEAFF. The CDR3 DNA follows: TGTGCCAGCAGTTCCCAGTCTGAAGCTTTCTTT.